A single sample gave rise to the 16 T cell receptor beta chains below, sequenced in a study of T-cell reconstitution after alpha-beta-depleted transplantation in children. Construction of the TCRbeta library involved unique molecular identifiers. TCRdb recomputed calls from the PCR reads with MiXCR, one row per CDR3 protein. The sample lists around 190,000 distinct CDR3 sequences; approximately 6.3% were seen once. The material was PBMCs, obtained before TCRalphabeta/CD19-depleted stem cell transplant. All receptors come from a boy younger than 10 with acute lymphoblastic leukemia, due to receive a stem cell transplant.

This clonotype was seen many times. CDR3 sequence (DNA): TGTGCCAGCAGTTTTCTCAGGGTGGCTGAAGCTTTCTTT. Amino acids: CASSFLRVAEAFF. V is TRBV12-3 or TRBV12-4 and J is TRBJ1-1; D perhaps matches TRBD1 (5 bases). The CDR3 sequence is 13 residues long. Trimming removed 3 bases at V and 6 bases at J, with 11 bases between.

This clonotype appeared many times. This chain joins TRBV5-6 and TRBJ2-1, with 7 bases identical to TRBD2. CDR1 is SGHDT and CDR2 is YYEEEE in the germline V gene. The CDR3 spans 16 residues. V shed 0 bases, J shed 3 bases, and the junction held 6 bases outside the gene matches. In nucleotides, the CDR3 is TGTGCCAGCAGCTTGGGCCTCGCGGGGGTCTACAATGAGCAGTTCTTC. Amino acid sequence: CASSLGLAGVYNEQFF. The full variable domain, completed using reference TRBV5-6 and TRBJ2-1, is DAGVTQSPTHLIKTRGQQVTLRCSPKSGHDTVSWYQQALGQGPQFIFQYYEEEERQRGNFPDRFSGHQFPNYSSELNVNALLLGDSALYLCASSLGLAGVYNEQFFGPGTRLTVL.

This clonotype turned up a few times. The V and J genes are TRBV7-9 and TRBJ1-6; possibly TRBD1 for D (5 bases). The CDR3 spans 15 residues. From germline, CDR1 is SEHNR and CDR2 FQNEAQ (reference sequence). Trimming removed 6 bases at V and 4 bases at J, with 13 bases between. The CDR3 loop reads CASSFRDGYNSPLHF. For the CDR3, the DNA is TGTGCCAGCAGTTTTCGGGACGGATATAATTCACCCCTCCACTTT.

This clonotype has at least ten counts. The chain uses TRBV20-1 and TRBJ2-5; 9 bases fit TRBD2. Germline values: CDR1 DFQATT, CDR2 SNEGSKA (reference sequence). J was trimmed by 8 bases and V by 7 bases; bases with no gene match: 11. This CDR3 contains 13 residues. DNA of the CDR3: TGCAGTGTTCAACAGAGCGGGGGGTATACCCAGTACTTC. Translating gives CSVQQSGGYTQYF.

This clonotype was recorded a few times. The V and J genes are TRBV2 and TRBJ2-1; D is uncertain. V was pared by 7 bases and J by 5 bases, with 6 bases between. The CDR3 covers 11 residues. The germline CDR1 and CDR2 sequences are SNHLY and FYNNEI. This CDR3 is CASKTDNEQFF. CDR3 DNA: TGTGCCAGCAAAACTGACAATGAGCAGTTCTTC. Drawing the rest from reference TRBV2 and TRBJ2-1, the complete variable domain is EPEVTQTPSHQVTQMGQEVILRCVPISNHLYFYWYRQILGQKVEFLVSFYNNEISEKSEIFDDQFSVERPDGSNFTLKIRSTKLEDSAMYFCASKTDNEQFFGPGTRLTVL.

There are a few counts of this clonotype. The chain joins TRBV6-1 to TRBJ2-1; 9 bases fit TRBD2. Germline V gives CDR1 MNHNS, CDR2 SASEGT. The CDR3 has 13 amino acids. Trimming at V came to 8 bases and at J to 7 bases, leaving 6 bases not matched to a gene. The CDR3 bases are TGTGCCAGCCGATTAGCGGGAGCGAATGAGCAGTTCTTC. Amino acids: CASRLAGANEQFF.

This clonotype was observed at least ten times. This chain links TRBV7-8 with TRBJ2-3; D remains unclear. This CDR3 contains 13 residues. Between the trimmed V and J ends, which lost 1 base and 6 bases, there was a span of 8 bases. Germline-derived CDR1 and CDR2 are SGHVS and FQNEAQ. The CDR3 region has the DNA TGTGCCAGCAGCTTAGATCTGGGGGATACGCAGTATTTT. It specifies CASSLDLGDTQYF.

This clonotype was seen a few times. The chain couples TRBV7-2 to TRBJ1-1, with no clear D. CDR3 length: 14 residues. Germline V lookup: CDR1 SGHTA, CDR2 FQGNSA. The V end lost 1 base, the J end lost 1 base, and 7 bases lay between the germline ends. CDR3 sequence: CASSLGVGNTEAFF. The CDR3 DNA reads TGTGCCAGCAGCTTAGGGGTAGGGAACACTGAAGCTTTCTTT.

There are many counts of this clonotype. This rearrangement joins TRBV27 to TRBJ1-2; unclear D gene. V shed 6 bases and J shed 6 bases, with 14 bases lying between them. In germline, CDR1 is MNHEY, CDR2 SMNVEV (reference sequence). This CDR3 has 13 residues. This CDR3 is CASSYNGRDGYTF. The CDR3 DNA reads TGTGCCAGCAGCTATAACGGCCGCGATGGCTACACCTTC.

This clonotype appeared many times. V usage is TRBV6-1 and J usage is TRBJ1-2; D call uncertain. The germline gives CDR1 MNHNS, CDR2 SASEGT. The CDR3 runs 13 residues. V was shortened by 5 bases and J by 1 base, with 8 bases between the two germline ends. The chain's CDR3 is CASSRALNYGYTF. The CDR3 nucleotides are TGTGCCAGCAGTCGGGCCCTTAACTATGGCTACACCTTC.

Many counts were recorded for this clonotype. The V and J genes are TRBV20-1 and TRBJ2-3; 8 positions match TRBD2. V shed 6 bases and J 2 bases; nucleotides not matched to a gene: 13. Germline CDR1 DFQATT, CDR2 SNEGSKA (reference sequence). This CDR3 spans 16 amino acids. The CDR3 sequence: CSASRGAGAITDTQYF. CDR3 nucleotides: TGCAGTGCCTCGCGGGGGGCGGGGGCAATCACAGATACGCAGTATTTT.

The rearrangement links TRBV12-3 or TRBV12-4 to TRBJ1-5; no firm D call. This CDR3 contains 14 residues. The germline V and J ends were trimmed by 0 bases and 9 bases, with 12 bases remaining between them. CDR3 nucleotide sequence: TGTGCCAGCAGTTTAGCGGCCGGGGTACGGCCCCAGCATTTT. Residues: CASSLAAGVRPQHF.

This clonotype was recorded many times. CDR3 nucleotides: TGCGCCAGCAGCTTGGCGGGGGAGTTGGTAGAGACCCAGTACTTC. It codes for CASSLAGELVETQYF. The J gene is TRBJ2-5, the V gene TRBV5-1; maybe TRBD2 (6 bases). The germline gives CDR1 SGHRS, CDR2 YFSETQ. Trimming shortened V by 0 bases and J by 4 bases, and 13 bases separated the two germline ends. This CDR3 contains 15 residues.

This clonotype has just a few counts. CDR3 in amino acids: CASSFGAADTQYF. The CDR3 coding sequence is TGTGCCAGCAGTTTTGGGGCGGCAGATACGCAGTATTTT. The V call is TRBV27, the J call TRBJ2-3; possibly TRBD1 for D (5 bases). This CDR3 contains 13 residues. The ends were cut back, 3 bases at V and 4 bases at J, with 8 bases in the middle. The germline V gene has CDR1 MNHEY and CDR2 SMNVEV (reference sequence).

This chain links TRBV7-2 with TRBJ2-2; D is ambiguous. V was trimmed by 2 bases and J by 7 bases, leaving 8 bases between them. The CDR3 has 13 residues. CDR1 and CDR2 (germline): SGHTA, FQGNSA. In DNA, the CDR3 is TGTGCCAGCAGCTTAACAAGAGGCGGGGAGCTGTTTTTT. Translation: CASSLTRGGELFF. Full variable domain (missing parts from reference TRBV7-2 and TRBJ2-2): GAGVSQSPSNKVTEKGKDVELRCDPISGHTALYWYRQSLGQGLEFLIYFQGNSAPDKSGLPSDRFSAERTGGSVSTLTIQRTQQEDSAVYLCASSLTRGGELFFGEGSRLTVL.

In its sample, this clonotype was seen many times. Here the CDR3 DNA reads TGCAGTGCGGGGCTAGCGGGGAGATCCTACGAGCAGTACTTC. It is translated as CSAGLAGRSYEQYF. The rearrangement joins TRBV20-1 to TRBJ2-7; 9 nucleotides line up with TRBD2. J gave up 1 base and V 6 bases, and 7 bases lay outside the gene matches. The V gene's germline CDR1 is DFQATT and CDR2 SNEGSKA (reference sequence). The CDR3 sequence is 14 residues long.